This entry concerns a single T cell receptor beta chain. The sample is drawn from a study of blood T cell repertoires in COVID-19. Study details: Specimens from acute and convalescent COVID-19 originated in the United States, Italy and Spain. PBMCs, B-cell-depleted T cells, or T cells were the source of the cDNA or gDNA that made up the material.

Per the authors' pipeline: The authors estimated nucleated cell counts from reference gene primer amplification. The table came from immunoSEQ multiplex PCR; TCRdb's copy has only in-frame clones and leaves some out. Clonal size and the V and J genes are those of that table, whereas D and trimming came from the DNA. The profile shows roughly 120,000 clones, roughly 83% of them singletons. Germline assignment: CDR1 LNHDA and CDR2 SQIVND (reference sequence). Trimming cost V 5 bases and J 4 bases; bases outside gene matches: 6. The CDR3 spans 16 residues. The chain combines TRBV19 with TRBJ2-2, with 11 bases aligning to TRBD2. This TCR was sampled from a human donor in a cohort sampled during active COVID-19. Sequenced sample: peripheral blood. CDR3 in amino acids: CASSSLGLAGTGELFF. DNA of the CDR3: TGTGCCAGTAGTTCCCTAGGACTAGCGGGCACCGGGGAGCTGTTTTTT. The full variable domain, its missing parts supplied by reference TRBV19 and TRBJ2-2, is DGGITQSPKYLFRKEGQNVTLSCEQNLNHDAMYWYRQDPGQGLRLIYYSQIVNDFQKGDIAEGYSVSREKKESFPLTVTSAQKNPTAFYLCASSSLGLAGTGELFFGEGSRLTVL.